The T cell receptor beta chain under discussion was sequenced for a study of cytomegalovirus exposure and HLA in healthy donors. General study points: Per a later analysis, HLA-associated TCR beta chains showed more clonal expansion than other, equally common TCR beta chains.

As for this clone: Its cognate antigen is unknown.

PCR employed 60 Vbeta and 13 Jbeta primers. The assay was immunoSEQ multiplex PCR, and TCRdb's table has in-frame clones only and misses some. The data show 90,000 to 110,000 clones, approximately 76% seen once. Germline loops: CDR1 MNHEY, CDR2 SVGAGI. This CDR3 has 13 amino acids. With 4 bases removed from V and 10 bases from J, the gap between germline ends came to 16 bases. Specimen: PBMCs. The sequence derives from a man aged 40-50 years in good health and CMV-seronegative. The chain has TRBV6-5 and TRBJ1-1; weak D call: TRBD1 (5 bases). This CDR3 is CASSSPGDAVAFF. DNA for the CDR3: TGTGCCAGCAGTTCCCCGGGGGACGCGGTAGCTTTCTTT.